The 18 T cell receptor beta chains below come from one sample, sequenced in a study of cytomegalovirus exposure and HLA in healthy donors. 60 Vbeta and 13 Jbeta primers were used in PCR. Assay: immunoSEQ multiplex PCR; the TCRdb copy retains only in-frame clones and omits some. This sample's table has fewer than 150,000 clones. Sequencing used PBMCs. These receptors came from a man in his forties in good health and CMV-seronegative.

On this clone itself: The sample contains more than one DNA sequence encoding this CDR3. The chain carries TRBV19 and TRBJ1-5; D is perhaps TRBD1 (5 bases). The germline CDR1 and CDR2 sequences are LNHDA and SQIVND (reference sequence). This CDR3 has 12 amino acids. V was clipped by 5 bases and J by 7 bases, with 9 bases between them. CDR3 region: CASSGGNQPQHF. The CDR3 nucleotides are TGTGCCAGTAGTGGGGGGAACCAGCCCCAGCATTTT.

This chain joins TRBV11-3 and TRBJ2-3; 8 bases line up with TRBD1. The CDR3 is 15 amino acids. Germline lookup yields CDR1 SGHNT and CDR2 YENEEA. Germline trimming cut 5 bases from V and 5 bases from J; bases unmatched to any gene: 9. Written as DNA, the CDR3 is TGTGCCAGCAGCGTTGGGACAGGCGGGAAAGATACGCAGTATTTT. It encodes CASSVGTGGKDTQYF.

CDR3 in DNA: TGTGCCAGCATGCCAGGGGGACCCTACAATGAGCAGTTCTTC. Translated, it gives CASMPGGPYNEQFF. V usage is TRBV25-1 and J usage is TRBJ2-1; 7 bases match TRBD1. The CDR3 is 14 amino acids. V was pared by 7 bases and J by 2 bases, with 5 bases of the junction left unmatched. Germline-derived CDR1 and CDR2 are MGHDK and SYGVNS.

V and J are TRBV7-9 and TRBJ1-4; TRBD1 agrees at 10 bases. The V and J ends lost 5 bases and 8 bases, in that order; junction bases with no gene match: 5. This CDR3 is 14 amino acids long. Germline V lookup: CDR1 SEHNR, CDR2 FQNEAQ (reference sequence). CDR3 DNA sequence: TGTGCCAGCAGCCCGACAGGGGGCTGGGAAAAACTGTTTTTT. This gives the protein CASSPTGGWEKLFF.

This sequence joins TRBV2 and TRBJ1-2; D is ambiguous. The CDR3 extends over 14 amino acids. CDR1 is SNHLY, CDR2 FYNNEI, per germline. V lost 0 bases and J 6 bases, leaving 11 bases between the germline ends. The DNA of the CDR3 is TGTGCCAGCAGTGAAGCGCTGGGCCCTAATGGCTACACCTTC. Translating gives CASSEALGPNGYTF.

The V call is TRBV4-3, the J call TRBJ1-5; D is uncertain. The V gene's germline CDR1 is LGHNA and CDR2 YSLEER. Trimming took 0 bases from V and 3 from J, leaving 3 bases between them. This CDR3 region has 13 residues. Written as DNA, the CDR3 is TGCGCCAGCAGCCAAGACATCAATCAGCCCCAGCATTTT. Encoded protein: CASSQDINQPQHF.

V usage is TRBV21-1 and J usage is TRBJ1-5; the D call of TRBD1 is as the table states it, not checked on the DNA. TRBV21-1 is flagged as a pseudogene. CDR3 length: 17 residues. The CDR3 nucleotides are TGTGCCAGCAGACCGGGACAGGGGGCGCAGCCCAATCAGCCCCAGCATTTT. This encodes CASRPGQGAQPNQPQHF.

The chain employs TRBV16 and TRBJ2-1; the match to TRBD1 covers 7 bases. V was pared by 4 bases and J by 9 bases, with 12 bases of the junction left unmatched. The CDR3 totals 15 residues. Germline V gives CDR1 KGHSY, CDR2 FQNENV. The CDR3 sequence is CASSLRDRGPSEQFF. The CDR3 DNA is TGTGCCAGCAGCCTCCGGGACAGAGGCCCCAGTGAGCAGTTCTTC.

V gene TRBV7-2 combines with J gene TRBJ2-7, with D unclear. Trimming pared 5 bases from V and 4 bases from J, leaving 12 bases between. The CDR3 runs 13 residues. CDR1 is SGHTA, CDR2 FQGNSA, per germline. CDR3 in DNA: TGTGCCAGCAGCCAACGCATCTATTACGAGCAGTACTTC. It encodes CASSQRIYYEQYF.

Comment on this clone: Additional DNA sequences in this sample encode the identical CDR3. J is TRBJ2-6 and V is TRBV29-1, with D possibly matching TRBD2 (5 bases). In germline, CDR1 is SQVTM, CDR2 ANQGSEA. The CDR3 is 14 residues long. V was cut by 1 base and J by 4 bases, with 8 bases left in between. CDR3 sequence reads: CSVEGGSGANVLTF. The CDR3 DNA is TGCAGCGTTGAAGGAGGGTCCGGGGCCAACGTCCTGACTTTC.

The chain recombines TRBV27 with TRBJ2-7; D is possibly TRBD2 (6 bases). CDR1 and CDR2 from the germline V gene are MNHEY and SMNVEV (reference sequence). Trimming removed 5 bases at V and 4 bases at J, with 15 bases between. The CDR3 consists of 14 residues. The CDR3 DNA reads TGTGCCAGCAGTCCGGGGGATAGGACGTACGAGCAGTACTTC. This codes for CASSPGDRTYEQYF.

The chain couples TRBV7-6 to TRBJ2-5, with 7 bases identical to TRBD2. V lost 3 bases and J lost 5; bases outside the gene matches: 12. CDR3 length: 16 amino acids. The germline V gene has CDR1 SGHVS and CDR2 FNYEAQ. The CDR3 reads CASSFQLAAGRETQYF. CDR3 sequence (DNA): TGTGCCAGCAGCTTCCAGCTAGCGGCTGGGCGGGAGACCCAGTACTTC.

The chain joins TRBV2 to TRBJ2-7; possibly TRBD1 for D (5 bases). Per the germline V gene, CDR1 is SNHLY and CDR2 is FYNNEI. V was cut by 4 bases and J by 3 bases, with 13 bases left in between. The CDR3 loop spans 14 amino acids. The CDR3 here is CASSVSLDSYEQYF. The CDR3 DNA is TGTGCCAGCAGTGTGTCCCTTGACAGCTACGAGCAGTACTTC.

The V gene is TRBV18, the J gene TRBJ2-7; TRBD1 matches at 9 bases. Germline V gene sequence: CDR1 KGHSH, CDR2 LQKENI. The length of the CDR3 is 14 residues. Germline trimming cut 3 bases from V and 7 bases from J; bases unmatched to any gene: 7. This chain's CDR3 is CASSPRRQGEEQYF. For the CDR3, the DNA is TGTGCCAGCTCACCTCGAAGACAGGGGGAAGAGCAGTACTTC. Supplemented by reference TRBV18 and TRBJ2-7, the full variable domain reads NAGVMQNPRHLVRRRGQEARLRCSPMKGHSHVYWYRQLPEEGLKFMVYLQKENIIDESGMPKERFSAEFPKEGPSILRIQQVVRGDSAAYFCASSPRRQGEEQYFGPGTRLTVT.

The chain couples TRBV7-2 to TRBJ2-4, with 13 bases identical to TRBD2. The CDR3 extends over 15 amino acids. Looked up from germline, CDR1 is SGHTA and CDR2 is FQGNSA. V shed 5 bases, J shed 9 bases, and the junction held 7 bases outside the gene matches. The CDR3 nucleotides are TGTGCCAGCAGCCGACTAGCGGGGGGCGAGGGCATTCAGTACTTC. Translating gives CASSRLAGGEGIQYF.

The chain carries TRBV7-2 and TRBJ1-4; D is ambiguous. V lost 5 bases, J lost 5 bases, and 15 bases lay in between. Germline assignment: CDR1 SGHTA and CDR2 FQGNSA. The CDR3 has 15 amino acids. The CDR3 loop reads CASSPAGLSNEKLFF. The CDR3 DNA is TGTGCCAGCAGCCCCGCTGGCCTTTCCAATGAAAAACTGTTTTTT.

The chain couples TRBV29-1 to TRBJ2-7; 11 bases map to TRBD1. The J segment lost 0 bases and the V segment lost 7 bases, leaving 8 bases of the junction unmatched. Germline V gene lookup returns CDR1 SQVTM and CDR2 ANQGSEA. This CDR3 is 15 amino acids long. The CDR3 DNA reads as TGCAGCGCGAACCCCGGGACAGGGGGCTCCTACGAGCAGTACTTC. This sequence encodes CSANPGTGGSYEQYF.

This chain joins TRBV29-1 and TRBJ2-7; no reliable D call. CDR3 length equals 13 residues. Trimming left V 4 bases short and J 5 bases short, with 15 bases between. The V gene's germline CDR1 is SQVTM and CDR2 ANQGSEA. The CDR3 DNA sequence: TGCAGCGTTGGGTACGACGGAGATCACGAGCAGTACTTC. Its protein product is CSVGYDGDHEQYF.